The rows below give T cell receptor beta chains drawn from one sample of a study of T cell changes during pregnancy in multiple sclerosis. Sequenced by immunoSEQ multiplex PCR; TCRdb stores in-frame clones only, minus some. The repertoire holds some 52,000 clones, with approximately 92% as singletons. The source was CD4+ T cells from peripheral blood mononuclear cells, collected in the third trimester of pregnancy. Receptors originate from a female donor with multiple sclerosis, enrolled in a pregnancy study. CDR3s include the opening cysteine and the closing phenylalanine or tryptophan. Fields, in order: V gene, clone size, J gene, CDR3 length, D gene, CDR3 DNA, CDR3 protein. D genes are given only for firm matches. Clone size appears in some rows only: once, few, many, or a class for an expanded clone.

v_call: TRBV9; clone_size: NA; j_call: TRBJ2-7; cdr3_length: 18; d_call: NA; cdr3_nt: TGTGCCAGCAGCCCTACCTTTGTGACAGGAACGATCGGGTACGAGCAGTACTTC; cdr3_aa: CASSPTFVTGTIGYEQYF
v_call: TRBV5-1; clone_size: NA; j_call: TRBJ1-1; cdr3_length: 18; d_call: NA; cdr3_nt: TGCGCCAGCAGCTTGGGCCCTAAAATGACAGTGGGGAACACTGAAGCTTTCTTT; cdr3_aa: CASSLGPKMTVGNTEAFF
v_call: TRBV9; clone_size: few; j_call: TRBJ2-3; cdr3_length: 14; d_call: NA; cdr3_nt: TGTGCCAGCAGCGTACAGGGGCGCACAGATACGCAGTATTTT; cdr3_aa: CASSVQGRTDTQYF
v_call: TRBV29-1; clone_size: NA; j_call: TRBJ1-1; cdr3_length: 14; d_call: TRBD1; cdr3_nt: TGCAGCGTTGGACAGGGGGCGACGAACACTGAAGCTTTCTTT; cdr3_aa: CSVGQGATNTEAFF
v_call: TRBV28; clone_size: once; j_call: TRBJ2-7; cdr3_length: 12; d_call: NA; cdr3_nt: TGTGCCAGCACCCGTCGGGCGGGGGAGCAGTACTTC; cdr3_aa: CASTRRAGEQYF
v_call: TRBV15; clone_size: NA; j_call: TRBJ2-1; cdr3_length: 15; d_call: NA; cdr3_nt: TGTGCCACCAGCAGAGAGAATTACTCGGGCAATGAGCAGTTCTTC; cdr3_aa: CATSRENYSGNEQFF
v_call: TRBV2; clone_size: NA; j_call: TRBJ2-7; cdr3_length: 14; d_call: NA; cdr3_nt: TGTGCCAGCAGTGAACAAGGGAGCTCCTACGAGCAGTACTTC; cdr3_aa: CASSEQGSSYEQYF
v_call: TRBV4-2; clone_size: NA; j_call: TRBJ2-2; cdr3_length: 17; d_call: TRBD2; cdr3_nt: TGTGCCAGCAGCCAAGAGCCTAGCGGGAAGGACACCGGGGAGCTGTTTTTT; cdr3_aa: CASSQEPSGKDTGELFF
v_call: TRBV30; clone_size: NA; j_call: TRBJ2-7; cdr3_length: 15; d_call: NA; cdr3_nt: TGTGCCTGGAGTCCCCTCGCGGGGAGTTCGTACGAGCAGTACTTC; cdr3_aa: CAWSPLAGSSYEQYF
v_call: TRBV5-1; clone_size: NA; j_call: TRBJ1-2; cdr3_length: 14; d_call: NA; cdr3_nt: TGCGCCAGCAGCTTGGACAGGCACGTCTATGGCTACACCTTC; cdr3_aa: CASSLDRHVYGYTF
v_call: TRBV7-8; clone_size: NA; j_call: TRBJ2-7; cdr3_length: 15; d_call: TRBD2; cdr3_nt: TGTGCCAGCAGCTTAGGGACTAGCGGAACCTACGAGCAGTACTTC; cdr3_aa: CASSLGTSGTYEQYF
v_call: TRBV4-1; clone_size: NA; j_call: TRBJ2-3; cdr3_length: 16; d_call: TRBD2; cdr3_nt: TGCGCCAGCAGCCAACTAGTTGGACTAGCGACAGATACGCAGTATTTT; cdr3_aa: CASSQLVGLATDTQYF
v_call: TRBV5-4; clone_size: NA; j_call: TRBJ1-2; cdr3_length: 14; d_call: TRBD1; cdr3_nt: TGTGCCAGCGCCAGGCAGGGGGCGCGGGACGGCTACACCTTC; cdr3_aa: CASARQGARDGYTF
v_call: TRBV4-1; clone_size: once; j_call: TRBJ1-1; cdr3_length: 16; d_call: NA; cdr3_nt: TGCGCCAGCAGCCAAGATATAGCCAATATGAACACTGAAGCTTTCTTT; cdr3_aa: CASSQDIANMNTEAFF
v_call: TRBV27; clone_size: once; j_call: TRBJ1-5; cdr3_length: 15; d_call: TRBD1; cdr3_nt: TGTGCCAGCAGTTCGGACAGGGGCCCAGGCCAGCCCCAGCATTTT; cdr3_aa: CASSSDRGPGQPQHF
v_call: TRBV2; clone_size: NA; j_call: TRBJ1-2; cdr3_length: 17; d_call: TRBD1; cdr3_nt: TGTGCCAGCAGTGGAGGGAGACAGGGGGCGGAAATTGGCGGCTACACCTTC; cdr3_aa: CASSGGRQGAEIGGYTF
v_call: TRBV28; clone_size: NA; j_call: TRBJ1-5; cdr3_length: 16; d_call: NA; cdr3_nt: TGTGCCAGCAGTTTATATGTGGGGGCTGGAAATCAGCCCCAGCATTTT; cdr3_aa: CASSLYVGAGNQPQHF
v_call: TRBV27; clone_size: NA; j_call: TRBJ2-1; cdr3_length: 11; d_call: NA; cdr3_nt: TGTGCCAGCAGACTAGCCAATGAGCAGTTCTTC; cdr3_aa: CASRLANEQFF
v_call: TRBV6-1; clone_size: NA; j_call: TRBJ1-4; cdr3_length: 14; d_call: NA; cdr3_nt: TGTGCCAGCAGTCCGCGGTCCAATAATGAAAAACTGTTTTTT; cdr3_aa: CASSPRSNNEKLFF
v_call: TRBV30; clone_size: NA; j_call: TRBJ2-1; cdr3_length: 14; d_call: NA; cdr3_nt: TGTGCCTGGAGTAAGAGGATTACGGACAATGAGCAGTTCTTC; cdr3_aa: CAWSKRITDNEQFF
v_call: TRBV19; clone_size: NA; j_call: TRBJ1-1; cdr3_length: 14; d_call: NA; cdr3_nt: TGTGCCAGTAGTATAAGAGTTGAGAGCACTGAAGCTTTCTTT; cdr3_aa: CASSIRVESTEAFF
v_call: TRBV19; clone_size: NA; j_call: TRBJ1-5; cdr3_length: 17; d_call: NA; cdr3_nt: TGTGCCAGTACCCTTAACCCGCGGGGTGGGATCGGTCAGCCCCAGCATTTT; cdr3_aa: CASTLNPRGGIGQPQHF
v_call: TRBV27; clone_size: once; j_call: TRBJ2-1; cdr3_length: 17; d_call: TRBD1; cdr3_nt: TGTGCCAGCAGTCTGTCCGGGACAGGGGGCGGATACAATGAGCAGTTCTTC; cdr3_aa: CASSLSGTGGGYNEQFF
v_call: TRBV18; clone_size: NA; j_call: TRBJ1-2; cdr3_length: 13; d_call: TRBD1; cdr3_nt: TGTGCCAGCTCAACGACAGGGATGGATGGCTACACCTTC; cdr3_aa: CASSTTGMDGYTF
v_call: TRBV30; clone_size: NA; j_call: TRBJ1-5; cdr3_length: 15; d_call: NA; cdr3_nt: TGTGCCTGGAGTGAGATGGGGGGGACCAATCAGCCCCAGCATTTT; cdr3_aa: CAWSEMGGTNQPQHF
v_call: TRBV7-2; clone_size: NA; j_call: TRBJ2-7; cdr3_length: 16; d_call: NA; cdr3_nt: TGTGCCAGCAGCCGAACCGGAGGACAGCCTTTCTACGAGCAGTACTTC; cdr3_aa: CASSRTGGQPFYEQYF
v_call: TRBV28; clone_size: NA; j_call: TRBJ2-1; cdr3_length: 14; d_call: NA; cdr3_nt: TGTGCCAGCAGCGCCGGGACAACCTACAATGAGCAGTTCTTC; cdr3_aa: CASSAGTTYNEQFF
v_call: TRBV19; clone_size: NA; j_call: TRBJ1-1; cdr3_length: 13; d_call: NA; cdr3_nt: TGTGCCAGTTCTCGGATCGGAGGCACTGAAGCTTTCTTT; cdr3_aa: CASSRIGGTEAFF
v_call: TRBV2; clone_size: once; j_call: TRBJ1-3; cdr3_length: 15; d_call: TRBD1; cdr3_nt: TGTGCCAGCAGTAAGGACAGGGGAGGAGGAAACACCATATATTTT; cdr3_aa: CASSKDRGGGNTIYF
v_call: TRBV7-2; clone_size: NA; j_call: TRBJ1-2; cdr3_length: 14; d_call: NA; cdr3_nt: TGTGCCAGCAGCCCGCAAGGGCTCCCGGGGGGCTACACCTTC; cdr3_aa: CASSPQGLPGGYTF